These 30 T cell receptor beta chains were sequenced from one sample in a study of T cells in Graves' hyperthyroidism and ophthalmopathy. The TCR beta CDR3 regions underwent amplification using RNA transcripts as the source. TCR CDR3 regions were first amplified by RT-PCR with HTBI primers. TCRdb recomputed calls from the multiplex PCR reads with MiXCR, one row per CDR3 protein. The table records hundreds of thousands of distinct CDR3 sequences, less than 25% of them present only once. The specimen was blood. Receptors originate from a woman in her thirties with Graves' ophthalmopathy.

This clonotype was picked up many times. The chain uses TRBV4-1 and TRBJ1-2; 9 bases line up with TRBD1. V shed 3 bases, J shed 6 bases, and the junction held 5 bases outside the gene matches. The CDR3 totals 14 residues. Per the germline V gene, CDR1 is MGHRA and CDR2 is YSYEKL. CDR3 region: CASSHPGTGNGYTF. The DNA of the CDR3 is TGCGCCAGCAGCCACCCAGGGACAGGGAATGGCTACACCTTC.

There are a few counts of this clonotype. This sequence joins TRBV20-1 and TRBJ1-5, with TRBD1 identical over 7 bases. The germline V gene encodes CDR1 DFQATT and CDR2 SNEGSKA (reference sequence). CDR3 size: 17 residues. Trimming removed 0 bases from V and 6 bases from J; junction bases left unmatched: 14. This CDR3 is CSARDARSRQGGQPQHF. Here the CDR3 DNA reads TGCAGTGCTAGAGATGCGCGTTCCCGACAGGGCGGTCAGCCCCAGCATTTT.

There are a few counts of this clonotype. This chain uses TRBV5-5 with TRBJ1-2, with 8 bases that match TRBD1. V shed 4 bases, J shed 6 bases, and the junction held 8 bases outside the gene matches. CDR1 and CDR2 (germline): SGHKS, YYEKEE (reference sequence). The CDR3 length is 14 residues. CDR3 DNA: TGTGCCAGCAGCCCCGCCGGGACAGGACATGGCTACACCTTC. It specifies CASSPAGTGHGYTF.

Many counts were recorded for this clonotype. The chain links TRBV14 to TRBJ1-2; D ambiguous. Germline assignment: CDR1 SGHDN and CDR2 FVKESK. CDR3 length: 14 amino acids. Between the trimmed V and J ends, which lost 4 bases and 7 bases, there was a span of 16 bases. The CDR3 DNA reads as TGTGCCAGCAGCCCCCCGACGGCGATTTTTGGCTACACCTTC. Its protein product is CASSPPTAIFGYTF.

This chain joins TRBV6-5 and TRBJ1-1, with 9 bases matching TRBD1. The CDR3 covers 13 residues. Per germline, CDR1 MNHEY and CDR2 SVGAGI. The V and J ends lost 3 bases and 10 bases, in that order; junction bases with no gene match: 6. The CDR3 region is CASSYLGQGRAFF. As DNA, the CDR3 is TGTGCCAGCAGTTATCTTGGACAGGGGAGAGCTTTCTTT.

This clonotype was seen many times. Written as DNA, the CDR3 is TGTGCCAGCAGTGGCTCGGGACAGGGGTCAAATCAGCCCCAGCATTTT. Protein sequence: CASSGSGQGSNQPQHF. The chain combines TRBV6-1 with TRBJ1-5; TRBD1 agrees at 10 bases. There are 16 residues in the CDR3. Germline V gene data show CDR1 as MNHNS and CDR2 as SASEGT. J gave up 4 bases and V 4 bases, and 7 bases lay outside the gene matches.

This sequence joins TRBV4-1 and TRBJ2-5; 12 bases match TRBD2. The CDR3 length is 17 residues. J was trimmed by 5 bases and V by 1 base; bases with no gene match: 8. Germline V gene sequence: CDR1 MGHRA, CDR2 YSYEKL. In DNA form, the CDR3 reads TGCGCCAGCAGCCAAGTTCCCCGGCTAGCGGGAGGGGAGACCCAGTACTTC. Translated: CASSQVPRLAGGETQYF.

V usage is TRBV5-1 and J usage is TRBJ1-5; perhaps TRBD1 as D (5 bases). Germline V lookup: CDR1 SGHRS, CDR2 YFSETQ. Trimming removed 3 bases from V and 2 bases from J, with 12 bases in between. The CDR3 is made up of 15 amino acids. The CDR3 protein is CASSWTGDGNQPQHF. In DNA, the CDR3 is TGCGCCAGCAGCTGGACGGGGGACGGCAATCAGCCCCAGCATTTT.

The V call is TRBV6-2 or TRBV6-3, the J call TRBJ1-1; 7 bases align to TRBD1. CDR1 is MNHEY and CDR2 is SVGEGT in the germline V gene. This CDR3 is built from 13 residues. J was trimmed by 4 bases and V by 7 bases; bases with no gene match: 6. The CDR3 DNA reads TGTGCCAGCACCCACAGGGGTCGCACTGAAGCTTTCTTT. Translated, it gives CASTHRGRTEAFF.

In this sample, this clonotype turned up many times. The genes are TRBV7-2 and TRBJ2-7; possible D gene TRBD1, 5 bases. V lost 5 bases and J 6 bases, leaving 17 bases between the germline ends. The CDR3 is made up of 14 amino acids. Germline CDR1 reads SGHTA; CDR2 reads FQGNSA. Here the CDR3 reads CASSVGVQAVEQYF. In DNA, the CDR3 is TGTGCCAGCAGCGTAGGTGTACAGGCTGTCGAGCAGTACTTC.

For this clonotype: With a much larger clone just one base away, this may be a read error. V gene TRBV10-1 combines with J gene TRBJ2-3; D unresolved. This CDR3 comprises 13 residues. The V gene's germline CDR1 is WNHNN and CDR2 SYGVQD (reference sequence). The CDR3 coding sequence is TGCGCCAGCAGTGATTCGGGTTCGGATACGCTGTATTTT. Its translation is CASSDSGSDTLYF.

This chain links TRBV6-2 or TRBV6-3 with TRBJ2-2; D is ambiguous. The ends were cut back, 0 bases at V and 3 bases at J, with 11 bases in the middle. Germline CDR1 MNHEY, CDR2 SVGEGT. This CDR3 is built from 16 residues. Here the CDR3 reads CASSYSHSTYTGELFF. CDR3 nucleotides: TGTGCCAGCAGTTACTCGCACAGCACTTACACCGGGGAGCTGTTTTTT.

This clonotype was counted ten times or more. J is TRBJ2-5 and V is TRBV6-5, with D uncertain. Germline CDR1 is MNHEY and CDR2 is SVGAGI. Trimming removed 3 bases at V and 1 base at J, with 9 bases between. The CDR3 has 14 residues. In nucleotides, the CDR3 is TGTGCCAGCAGTTATAGTTACATCCAAGAGACCCAGTACTTC. Protein product: CASSYSYIQETQYF.

This clonotype was counted many times. The rearrangement uses TRBV12-3 or TRBV12-4 and TRBJ2-7; the match to TRBD2 covers 13 bases. J was trimmed by 6 bases and V by 5 bases; bases with no gene match: 1. The CDR3 loop spans 13 amino acids. DNA for the CDR3: TGTGCCAGCAGTCGGACTAGCGGGGGCGAGCAGTACTTC. Translating it yields CASSRTSGGEQYF.

The V and J genes are TRBV11-1 and TRBJ2-7; D may be TRBD2 (6 bases). Germline V CDR1 and CDR2: SGHAT, FQDESV (reference sequence). Trimming cost V 5 bases and J 0 bases, with 17 bases left between them. The CDR3 totals 16 residues. DNA for the CDR3: TGTGCCAGCAGCCAACCCTTAGCGGAGCACTCCTACGAGCAGTACTTC. Its translation: CASSQPLAEHSYEQYF.

Many counts were recorded for this clonotype. V usage is TRBV19 and J usage is TRBJ1-5, with D possibly being TRBD1 (5 bases). V was pared by 6 bases and J by 2 bases, with 14 bases between. CDR3 length equals 15 residues. Germline V gene sequence: CDR1 LNHDA, CDR2 SQIVND (reference sequence). As DNA, the CDR3 is TGTGCCAGTAGGGAACAGGTTCTTGGCAATCAGCCCCAGCATTTT. Protein: CASREQVLGNQPQHF.

This clonotype was seen repeatedly, ten times or more. The chain combines TRBV5-1 with TRBJ1-2, with 11 bases that match TRBD1. From germline, CDR1 is SGHRS and CDR2 YFSETQ. Unmatched junction bases numbered 11, after V lost 1 base and J lost 9 bases. The CDR3 sequence is 16 residues long. The CDR3 DNA sequence: TGCGCCAGCAGCTTGCCCTCTGGACAGGGGGCGAAGAGCTACACCTTC. Residues: CASSLPSGQGAKSYTF.

On this clonotype: The conserved final phenylalanine or tryptophan is absent from the CDR3, which likely points to a read error. The chain is built from TRBV11-2 and TRBJ2-2, with 8 bases identical to TRBD2. The CDR3 has 16 residues. V lost 5 bases and J lost 1; bases outside the gene matches: 6. Per the germline V gene, CDR1 is SGHAT and CDR2 is FQNNGV. The CDR3: CASSTRLAGNTGELFI. The CDR3 region has the DNA TGTGCCAGCAGCACTCGGCTAGCGGGGAACACCGGGGAGCTGTTTATT.

Details on this clonotype: Likely a read error: the CDR3 ends without its conserved phenylalanine or tryptophan. It is unclear where the CDR3 begins or ends on the DNA, so no DNA is shown, and the CDR3 is as TCRdb lists it. V usage is TRBV12-3 or TRBV12-4 and J usage is TRBJ1-1. The CDR3 has 14 residues if both end residues are counted. The CDR3 loop reads CASILSLTVGRACL.

This clonotype was picked up one time. CDR3 region: CASSLLLAGEETQYF. The DNA of the CDR3 is TGTGCCAGCAGTTTATTACTAGCGGGAGAAGAGACCCAGTACTTC. V gene TRBV28 combines with J gene TRBJ2-5; 11 bases fit TRBD2. Germline V lookup: CDR1 MDHEN, CDR2 SYDVKM. The CDR3 runs 15 residues. The junction had 1 base not matched to a gene; V was cut back by 1 base and J by 3 bases.

This clonotype was picked up a small number of times. This chain links TRBV4-1 with TRBJ1-5, with 10 bases that match TRBD1. CDR1 and CDR2 (germline): MGHRA, YSYEKL. This CDR3 contains 20 residues. The V segment lost 0 bases and the J segment 3 bases; nucleotides outside the gene matches: 14. In DNA form, the CDR3 reads TGCGCCAGCAGCCAAGATATTGGACAGGGGGGAAGGGGAATCAATCAGCCCCAGCATTTT. Its translation is CASSQDIGQGGRGINQPQHF.

This chain joins TRBV6-1 and TRBJ2-7, with 7 bases fitting TRBD1. J was trimmed by 1 base and V by 6 bases; bases with no gene match: 6. The CDR3 is 14 amino acids. From germline, CDR1 is MNHNS and CDR2 SASEGT. This chain's CDR3 is CASREDRRSYEQYF. CDR3 coding DNA: TGTGCCAGCAGGGAGGACAGGCGGTCCTACGAGCAGTACTTC.

This clonotype came up many times. The J gene is TRBJ2-5, the V gene TRBV7-2, with D possibly matching TRBD2 (5 bases). Germline CDR1 and CDR2: SGHTA and FQGNSA. Deletions cut 2 bases from V and 7 bases from J, with 8 bases between. This CDR3 contains 12 residues. CDR3 DNA: TGTGCCAGCAGCTTAACGGAGGCGACCCAGTACTTC. Translation: CASSLTEATQYF.

In this sample, this clonotype turned up many times. Written as DNA, the CDR3 is TGTGCCAGCAGTTACTCGATGGATAGCGGGGTGTTTTACGAGCAGTACTTC. Residues: CASSYSMDSGVFYEQYF. The chain couples TRBV6-5 to TRBJ2-7; TRBD2 aligns across 8 bases. The germline CDR1 and CDR2 sequences are MNHEY and SVGAGI. The CDR3 extends over 17 amino acids. The V and J ends lost 0 bases and 4 bases, in that order; junction bases with no gene match: 11.

The chain links TRBV20-1 to TRBJ2-2; 8 nucleotides agree with TRBD2. The length of the CDR3 is 16 residues. V was clipped by 0 bases and J by 1 base; unmatched bases: 4. Germline-derived CDR1 and CDR2 are DFQATT and SNEGSKA (reference sequence). The CDR3 DNA sequence: TGCAGTGCTAGAGATATCGCGGGGGGGAACACCGGGGAGCTGTTTTTT. It translates to CSARDIAGGNTGELFF.

On this clonotype: A single base separates this from a much larger clone, so it may be a read error. The chain couples TRBV29-1 to TRBJ1-2; no clear D. The CDR3 is 13 residues long. Per the germline V gene, CDR1 is SQVTM and CDR2 is ANQGSEA. The CDR3 sequence: CSVEIEGGYGDTF. CDR3 in DNA: TGCAGCGTTGAAATTGAGGGCGGCTATGGCGACACCTTC. Looking up the rest from reference TRBV29-1 and TRBJ1-2 gives the full variable domain: SAVISQKPSRDICQRGTSLTIQCQVDSQVTMMFWYRQQPGQSLTLIATANQGSEATYESGFVIDKFPISRPNLTFSTLTVSNMSPEDSSIYLCSVEIEGGYGDTFGSGTRLTVV.

The sample holds many counts of this clonotype. This chain connects TRBV7-8 to TRBJ1-3, with D tentatively TRBD1 (5 bases). The V end lost 8 bases, the J end lost 4 bases, and 18 bases lay between the germline ends. CDR3 length: 15 residues. CDR1 and CDR2 from the germline V gene are SGHVS and FQNEAQ. Here the CDR3 DNA reads TGTGCCAGCGGACCCAAGGGGCTCTCCGGAAACACCATATATTTT. As protein: CASGPKGLSGNTIYF. The full variable domain, rest sourced from reference TRBV7-8 and TRBJ1-3, is GAGVSQSPRYKVAKRGQDVALRCDPISGHVSLFWYQQALGQGPEFLTYFQNEAQLDKSGLPSDRFFAERPEGSVSTLKIQRTQQEDSAVYLCASGPKGLSGNTIYFGEGSWLTVV.

This clonotype was picked up many times. The CDR3 sequence: CASSYFQETQYF. The CDR3 DNA reads TGTGCCAGCAGTTACTTCCAAGAGACCCAGTACTTC. This chain joins TRBV6-5 and TRBJ2-5; D is undetermined. Germline CDR1 is MNHEY and CDR2 is SVGAGI. This CDR3 region has 12 residues. Between the trimmed V and J ends, which lost 1 base and 1 base, there was a span of 1 base.

This clonotype came up many times. The chain has TRBV5-1 and TRBJ1-2; 7 bases map to TRBD1. With V trimmed by 0 bases and J by 2 bases, 4 bases remained unmatched. The CDR3 contains 15 residues. The germline gives CDR1 SGHRS, CDR2 YFSETQ. The DNA of the CDR3 is TGCGCCAGCAGCTTGGAGACAGGGACAAACTATGGCTACACCTTC. Its protein is CASSLETGTNYGYTF.

In this sample, this clonotype turned up many times. The V call is TRBV29-1, the J call TRBJ2-5, with a weak D call TRBD2 (6 bases). Germline loops: CDR1 SQVTM, CDR2 ANQGSEA. The V gene lost 2 bases and the J gene lost 5 bases, with 12 bases spanning the gap. The CDR3 extends over 13 amino acids. The CDR3 here is CSVERLAWETQYF. CDR3 nucleotides: TGCAGCGTTGAAAGGCTAGCGTGGGAGACCCAGTACTTC. The entire variable domain, with the rest obtained from reference TRBV29-1 and TRBJ2-5, is as follows: SAVISQKPSRDICQRGTSLTIQCQVDSQVTMMFWYRQQPGQSLTLIATANQGSEATYESGFVIDKFPISRPNLTFSTLTVSNMSPEDSSIYLCSVERLAWETQYFGPGTRLLVL.